This T cell receptor beta chain is drawn from a study of blood T cell repertoires in COVID-19 (dated by TCRdb to about 2020). Study-wide context: Samples from collaborators originated in the United States, Italy and Spain and spanned both the acute and convalescent phases of COVID-19. Where available, HLA class I and class II types were taken from metadata supplied by the sample provider and were not determined by assay-based typing. The repertoires were released in a freely available public database intended as a resource for research on the immune response to SARS-CoV-2. The sample metadata nearly always contained a de-identified subject ID, COVID-19 status, age in years and sex. Samples came from the ongoing ImmuneRACE study (first 160 participants) plus 1,254 subjects from 6 global collaborators. Subjects who had been exposed to COVID-19, were actively infected with it, or had recovered from it provided the deeply sampled blood TCRbeta repertoires that made up the dataset. The prospective study material was composed of cDNA or gDNA derived from T cells, B-cell-depleted T cells, or PBMCs.

V is cut back by 3 bases and J by 6 bases, with 7 bases in the junction unmatched. Counted from cysteine to phenylalanine, this CDR3 has 14 amino acids. Kept here is only the CDR3 DNA, which spans 42 bases and is read in frame from base 1. The germline V gene gives CDR1 as SGHRS and CDR2 as YFSETQ. What the work shows at the level of the full study, not this receptor alone: The amount of clinical and demographic metadata varied by source and participant and was provided uncurated.

One collaborating source in Seattle enrolled patients during active infection and followed them longitudinally through the course of disease. Collaborating institutions collected whole blood in K2EDTA tubes following their own protocols. Collaborator samples were shipped for TCRbeta analysis as frozen whole blood, isolated PBMCs, or DNA extracted from either sample type. A note on this clone: No antigen is known for it. Base qualities are missing; no much larger clone stands one base away.

TCRbeta CDR3 regions were amplified from genomic DNA using the immunoSEQ Assay, a bias-controlled multiplex PCR. Per the source publication's procedure: Within the assay, amplification of reference gene primers was used to estimate how many nucleated cells each sample contained. Sequence reads were collapsed and filtered to measure the absolute abundance of every unique TCRbeta CDR3 rearrangement. For each sample, productive Simpson clonality was calculated as the square root of Simpson's diversity index across productive rearrangements. TCRdb re-hosts the immuneACCESS table, in-frame sequences only. Its copies lack some clones; in the studies checked, an unresolved V gene accounts for under half of them, and the cause for the rest is not known. The V and J calls and clone size come from that table; D and trimming were worked out from the DNA. In all, the sample holds approximately 100,000 clones, and 70% to 90% of those were seen once. Jointly, the top ten make up 4% to 4.5% of the sample.

Input material: peripheral blood. The sequence derives from a human donor with COVID-19, enrolled during active disease. The donor label of this sample is uncertain. Rearrangement joined TRBV5-1 to TRBJ2-7; 9 of the junction bases match TRBD1. CDR3 loop: CASSSSGQGGEQYF. The nucleotide sequence reads TGCGCCAGCAGCTCTTCGGGACAGGGCGGCGAGCAGTACTTC.